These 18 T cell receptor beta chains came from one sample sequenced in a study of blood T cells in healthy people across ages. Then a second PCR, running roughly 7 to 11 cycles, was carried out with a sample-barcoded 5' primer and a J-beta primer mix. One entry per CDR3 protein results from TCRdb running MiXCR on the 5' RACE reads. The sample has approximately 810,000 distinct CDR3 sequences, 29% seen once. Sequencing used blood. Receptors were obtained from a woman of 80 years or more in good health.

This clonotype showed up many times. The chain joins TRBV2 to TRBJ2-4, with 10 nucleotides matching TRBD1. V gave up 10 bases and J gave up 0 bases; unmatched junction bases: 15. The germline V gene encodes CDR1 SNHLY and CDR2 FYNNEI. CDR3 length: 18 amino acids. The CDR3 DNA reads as TGTGCCACAGGGACCGGGACAGGGGCTGCTTTAGCCAAAAACATTCAGTACTTC. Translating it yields CATGTGTGAALAKNIQYF.

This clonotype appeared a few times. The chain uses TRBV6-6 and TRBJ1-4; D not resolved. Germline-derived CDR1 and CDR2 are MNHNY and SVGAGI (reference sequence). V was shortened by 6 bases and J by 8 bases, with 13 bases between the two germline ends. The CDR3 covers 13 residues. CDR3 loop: CASSRAPQEKLFF. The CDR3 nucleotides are TGTGCCAGCAGCCGAGCACCGCAAGAAAAACTGTTTTTT.

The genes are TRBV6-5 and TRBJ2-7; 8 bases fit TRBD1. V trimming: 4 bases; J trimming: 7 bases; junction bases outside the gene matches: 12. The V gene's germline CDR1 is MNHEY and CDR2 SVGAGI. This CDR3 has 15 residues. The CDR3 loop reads CASSWSRTGNNEQYF. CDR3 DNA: TGTGCCAGCAGTTGGTCCCGGACAGGGAACAATGAGCAGTACTTC.

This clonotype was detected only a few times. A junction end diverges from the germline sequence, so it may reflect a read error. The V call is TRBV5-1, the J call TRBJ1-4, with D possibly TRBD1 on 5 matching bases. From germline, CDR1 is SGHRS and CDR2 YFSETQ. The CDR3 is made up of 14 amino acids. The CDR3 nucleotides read TGCGCCAGCAACGAGGCGGGGCCCGATGAAAAACGGTTTTTT. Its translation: CASNEAGPDEKRFF.

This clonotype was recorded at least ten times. The DNA for the CDR3 is TGTGCCAGCACCCGAGGACAGGTGGATTCACCCCTCCACTTT. Translating gives CASTRGQVDSPLHF. The chain couples TRBV7-2 to TRBJ1-6; 7 bases agree with TRBD1. The CDR3 totals 14 residues. The V segment lost 7 bases and the J segment 8 bases; nucleotides outside the gene matches: 8. Germline values: CDR1 SGHTA, CDR2 FQGNSA.

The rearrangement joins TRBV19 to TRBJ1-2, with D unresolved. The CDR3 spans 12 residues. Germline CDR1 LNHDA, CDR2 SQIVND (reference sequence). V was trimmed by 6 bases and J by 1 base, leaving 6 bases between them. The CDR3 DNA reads TGTGCCAGTAGCGAGCTTAACTATGGCTACACCTTC. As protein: CASSELNYGYTF. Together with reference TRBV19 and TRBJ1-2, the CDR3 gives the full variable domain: DGGITQSPKYLFRKEGQNVTLSCEQNLNHDAMYWYRQDPGQGLRLIYYSQIVNDFQKGDIAEGYSVSREKKESFPLTVTSAQKNPTAFYLCASSELNYGYTFGSGTRLTVV.

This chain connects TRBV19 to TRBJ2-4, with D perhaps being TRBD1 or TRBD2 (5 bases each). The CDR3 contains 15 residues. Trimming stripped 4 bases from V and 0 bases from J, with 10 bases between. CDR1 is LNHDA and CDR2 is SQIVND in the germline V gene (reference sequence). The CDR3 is CASSTQGPAKNIQYF. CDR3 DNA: TGTGCCAGTAGTACTCAGGGACCAGCCAAAAACATTCAGTACTTC.

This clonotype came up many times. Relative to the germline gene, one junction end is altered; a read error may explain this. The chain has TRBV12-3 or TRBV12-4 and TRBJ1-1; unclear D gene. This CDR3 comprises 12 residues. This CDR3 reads CASSLGSTEAFF. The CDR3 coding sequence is TGCGCCAGCAGCTTGGGGAGCACTGAAGCTTTCTTT.

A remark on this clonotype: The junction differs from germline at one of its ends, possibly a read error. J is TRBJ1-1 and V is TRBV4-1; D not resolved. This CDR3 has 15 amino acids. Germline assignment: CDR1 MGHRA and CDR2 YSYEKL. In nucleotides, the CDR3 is TGCGCCAGCAGCCAAGCCTACCAGAAAAACACTGGAGCTTTCTTT. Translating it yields CASSQAYQKNTGAFF.

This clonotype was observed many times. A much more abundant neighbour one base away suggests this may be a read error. DNA for the CDR3: TGTGCCAGCAGCTGCGACAGGGTCAACAATGAGCAGTTCTTC. As protein: CASSCDRVNNEQFF. This rearrangement joins TRBV5-5 to TRBJ2-1; 7 bases are shared with TRBD1. CDR3 size: 14 residues. Germline values: CDR1 SGHKS, CDR2 YYEKEE (reference sequence). After removal of 3 bases from V and 5 bases from J, the junction contained 5 bases not matched to a gene.

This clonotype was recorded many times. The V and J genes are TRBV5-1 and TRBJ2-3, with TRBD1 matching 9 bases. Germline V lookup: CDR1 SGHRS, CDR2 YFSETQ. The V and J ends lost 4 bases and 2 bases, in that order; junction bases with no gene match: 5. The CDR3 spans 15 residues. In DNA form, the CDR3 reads TGCGCCAGCAGCCCGGGACAGGGAGTCACAGATACGCAGTATTTT. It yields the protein CASSPGQGVTDTQYF.

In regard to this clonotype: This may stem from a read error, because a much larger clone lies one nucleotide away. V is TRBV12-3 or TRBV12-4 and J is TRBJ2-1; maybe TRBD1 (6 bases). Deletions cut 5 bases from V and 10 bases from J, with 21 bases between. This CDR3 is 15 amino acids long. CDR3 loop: CASSPPGYREFEQFF. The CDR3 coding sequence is TGTGCCAGCAGTCCACCAGGCTACAGGGAGTTCGAGCAGTTCTTC.

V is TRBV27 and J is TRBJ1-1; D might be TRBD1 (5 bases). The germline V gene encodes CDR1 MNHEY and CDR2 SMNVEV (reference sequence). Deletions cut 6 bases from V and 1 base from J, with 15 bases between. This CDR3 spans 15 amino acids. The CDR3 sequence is CASRILGRENTEAFF. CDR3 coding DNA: TGTGCCAGCAGAATATTGGGCAGGGAGAACACTGAAGCTTTCTTT.

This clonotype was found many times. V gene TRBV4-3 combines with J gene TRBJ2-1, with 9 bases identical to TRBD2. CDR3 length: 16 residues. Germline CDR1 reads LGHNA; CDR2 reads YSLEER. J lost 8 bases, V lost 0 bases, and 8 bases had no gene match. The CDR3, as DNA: TGCGCCAGCAGCCAAGATAGAGCGGGGGGCCATGATGAGCAGTTCTTC. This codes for CASSQDRAGGHDEQFF.

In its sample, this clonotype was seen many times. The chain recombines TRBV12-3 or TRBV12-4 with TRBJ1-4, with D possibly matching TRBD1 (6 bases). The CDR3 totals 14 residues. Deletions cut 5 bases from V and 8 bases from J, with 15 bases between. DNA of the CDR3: TGTGCCAGCAGTCGAATGGGGGCATCGGAAAAACTGTTTTTT. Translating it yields CASSRMGASEKLFF.

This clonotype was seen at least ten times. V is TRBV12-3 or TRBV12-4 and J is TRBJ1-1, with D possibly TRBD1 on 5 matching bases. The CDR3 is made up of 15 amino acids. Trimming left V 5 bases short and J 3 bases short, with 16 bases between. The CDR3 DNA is TGTGCCAGCAGTCCACGGGACCTAGGGGACACTGAAGCTTTCTTT. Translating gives CASSPRDLGDTEAFF.

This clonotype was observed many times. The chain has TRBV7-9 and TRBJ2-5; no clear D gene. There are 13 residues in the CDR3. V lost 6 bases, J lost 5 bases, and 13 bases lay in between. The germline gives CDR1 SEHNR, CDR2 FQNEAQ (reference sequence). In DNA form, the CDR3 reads TGTGCCAGCAGGAAGTCCAGCCCGGAGACCCAGTACTTC. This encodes CASRKSSPETQYF.

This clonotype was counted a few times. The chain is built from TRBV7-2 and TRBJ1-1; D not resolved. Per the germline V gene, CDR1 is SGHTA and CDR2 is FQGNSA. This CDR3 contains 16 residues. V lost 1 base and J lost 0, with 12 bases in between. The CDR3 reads CASSLVRAGLNTEAFF. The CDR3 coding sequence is TGTGCCAGCAGCTTAGTAAGGGCAGGCTTGAACACTGAAGCTTTCTTT.